The 5 T cell receptor beta chains below were found in one sample sequenced in a study of response to subunit inactivated influenza vaccine. Each CDR3 protein is one row after TCRdb ran MiXCR on the RT-PCR reads. The sample yields about 170,000 distinct CDR3 sequences, around a tenth seen once. The starting material was CD8+ T cells sorted from PBMCs, obtained roughly 24 months after vaccination. The receptors shown here come from a man aged 50-75 years who received an inactivated influenza vaccine.

This clonotype has more than one count but fewer than ten. The V call is TRBV6-1, the J call TRBJ1-1; weak D call: TRBD1 (5 bases). The V and J ends lost 5 bases and 0 bases respectively, with 7 bases between them. The CDR3 runs 13 residues. Germline values: CDR1 MNHNS, CDR2 SASEGT. As DNA, the CDR3 is TGTGCCAGCAGTACGACAGTGAACACTGAAGCTTTCTTT. It codes for CASSTTVNTEAFF.

Only a few counts were recorded for this clonotype. The J gene is TRBJ1-4, the V gene TRBV4-3; TRBD1 might be the D (6 bases). V lost 0 bases and J lost 7, with 12 bases in between. CDR1 and CDR2 (germline): LGHNA, YSLEER. CDR3 size: 15 residues. The CDR3 DNA reads TGCGCCAGCAGCCAAGAAGGGACACGGGCTGAAAAACTGTTTTTT. Translation gives CASSQEGTRAEKLFF.

The chain uses TRBV5-1 and TRBJ2-2; D remains unclear. CDR3 length equals 13 residues. Germline lookup yields CDR1 SGHRS and CDR2 YFSETQ. Trimming took off 4 bases at V and 2 bases at J, with 6 bases between the two ends. CDR3 in DNA: TGCGCCAGCAGCACCGACAACACCGGGGAGCTGTTTTTT. This encodes CASSTDNTGELFF.

This chain uses TRBV7-3 with TRBJ1-3; D not resolved. Germline V gives CDR1 SGHTA, CDR2 FQGTGA. V lost 3 bases and J lost 1, with 4 bases in between. The CDR3 contains 13 residues. The CDR3 loop is CASSLYSGNTIYF. DNA of the CDR3: TGTGCCAGCAGCTTGTATTCTGGAAACACCATATATTTT.

This clonotype came up many times. The rearrangement uses TRBV11-1 and TRBJ2-1; TRBD2 aligns across 12 bases. Germline V CDR1 and CDR2: SGHAT, FQDESV (reference sequence). The trim removed 5 bases at V and 4 bases at J, leaving 15 bases unmatched. This CDR3 has 19 amino acids. CDR3 sequence (DNA): TGTGCCAGCAGCGAGACCGGGACTAGCGGGCAGTCCCTATACAATGAGCAGTTCTTC. Translating it yields CASSETGTSGQSLYNEQFF.